These 4 T cell receptor beta chains came from one sample sequenced in a study of blood T cell repertoires in COVID-19. Repertoires were generated with immunoSEQ multiplex PCR, while TCRdb's copy carries only in-frame clones and drops some. Among under 35,000 clones listed, approximately 88% were seen once. Material: peripheral blood. These receptors all come from a man between 65 and 85 years old with active COVID-19.

The chain is built from TRBV6-1 and TRBJ2-7; 9 positions match TRBD1. V shed 3 bases and J 6 bases; nucleotides not matched to a gene: 6. Germline values: CDR1 MNHNS, CDR2 SASEGT. This CDR3 region has 14 residues. Here the CDR3 reads CASSEYRQGGEQYF. CDR3 DNA sequence: TGTGCCAGCAGTGAGTATCGACAGGGGGGCGAGCAGTACTTC.

The chain employs TRBV28 and TRBJ1-5; 10 bases fit TRBD1. Germline assignment: CDR1 MDHEN and CDR2 SYDVKM. The CDR3 has 15 amino acids. V trimming: 3 bases; J trimming: 5 bases; junction bases outside the gene matches: 4. The CDR3, as DNA: TGTGCCAGCAGTTTGTTTGGGACAGGGGATCAGCCCCAGCATTTT. Translation: CASSLFGTGDQPQHF.

CDR3 loop: CASRLGGTAGNEKLFF. The CDR3 nucleotides are TGTGCCAGCAGACTGGGCGGGACAGCCGGGAATGAAAAACTGTTTTTT. V is TRBV2 and J is TRBJ1-4, with 7 positions matching TRBD1. This CDR3 has 16 amino acids. CDR1 SNHLY and CDR2 FYNNEI come from the germline V gene. J lost 5 bases, V lost 6 bases, and 12 bases had no gene match.

The J gene is TRBJ2-5, the V gene TRBV5-4; D is perhaps TRBD1 (6 bases). This CDR3 comprises 13 residues. Germline values: CDR1 SGHNT, CDR2 YYREEE (reference sequence). V lost 4 bases to trimming and J lost 0 bases, with 7 bases between them. CDR3 sequence: CASSGQNQETQYF. DNA for the CDR3: TGTGCCAGCAGCGGACAGAACCAAGAGACCCAGTACTTC.